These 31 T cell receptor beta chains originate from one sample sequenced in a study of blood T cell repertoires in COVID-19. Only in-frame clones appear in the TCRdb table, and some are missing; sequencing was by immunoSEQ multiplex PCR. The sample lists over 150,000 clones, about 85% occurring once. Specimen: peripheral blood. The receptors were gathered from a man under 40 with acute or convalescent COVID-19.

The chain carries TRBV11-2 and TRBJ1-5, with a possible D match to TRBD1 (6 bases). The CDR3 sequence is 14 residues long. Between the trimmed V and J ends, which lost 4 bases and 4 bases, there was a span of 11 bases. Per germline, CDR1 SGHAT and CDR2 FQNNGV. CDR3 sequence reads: CASSSTTGNQPQHF. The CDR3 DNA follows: TGTGCCAGCAGCTCTACCACAGGGAATCAGCCCCAGCATTTT.

In nucleotides, the CDR3 is TGTGCCAGCAGCTTAATGGTAGGGGGAGAAGCCAAAAACATTCAGTACTTC. Encoded protein: CASSLMVGGEAKNIQYF. This sequence joins TRBV11-2 and TRBJ2-4; possible D gene TRBD1, 6 bases. This CDR3 spans 17 amino acids. The germline gives CDR1 SGHAT, CDR2 FQNNGV. Trimming took 2 bases from V and 0 from J, leaving 14 bases between them. Variable domain in full (rest from reference TRBV11-2 and TRBJ2-4): EAGVAQSPRYKIIEKRQSVAFWCNPISGHATLYWYQQILGQGPKLLIQFQNNGVVDDSQLPKDRFSAERLKGVDSTLKIQPAKLEDSAVYLCASSLMVGGEAKNIQYFGAGTRLSVL.

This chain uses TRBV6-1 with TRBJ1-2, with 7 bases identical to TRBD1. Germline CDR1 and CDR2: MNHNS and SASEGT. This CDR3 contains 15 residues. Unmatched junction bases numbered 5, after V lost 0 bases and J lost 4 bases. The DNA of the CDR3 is TGTGCCAGCAGTGAAGCTATGACAGGGTCCTATGGCTACACCTTC. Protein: CASSEAMTGSYGYTF.

CDR3 DNA: TGTGCCAGCAGCTGGGGAGTTAATTCACCCCTCCACTTT. As protein: CASSWGVNSPLHF. The rearrangement joins TRBV6-5 to TRBJ1-6; no firm D call. From germline, CDR1 is MNHEY and CDR2 SVGAGI. V lost 6 bases and J lost 6, with 9 bases in between. The CDR3 spans 13 residues.

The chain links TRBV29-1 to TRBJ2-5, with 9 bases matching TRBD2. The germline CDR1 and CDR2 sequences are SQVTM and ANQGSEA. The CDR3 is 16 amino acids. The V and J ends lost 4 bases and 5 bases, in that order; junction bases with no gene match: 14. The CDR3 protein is CSVGFRPSGIGETQYF. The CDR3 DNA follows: TGCAGCGTTGGATTTAGGCCTAGCGGGATAGGGGAGACCCAGTACTTC.

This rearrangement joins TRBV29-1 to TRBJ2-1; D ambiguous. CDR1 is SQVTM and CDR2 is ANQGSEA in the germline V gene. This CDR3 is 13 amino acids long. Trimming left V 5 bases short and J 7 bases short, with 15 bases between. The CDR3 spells CSVSARFANEQFF. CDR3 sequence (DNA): TGCAGCGTTTCCGCTCGGTTCGCAAATGAGCAGTTCTTC.

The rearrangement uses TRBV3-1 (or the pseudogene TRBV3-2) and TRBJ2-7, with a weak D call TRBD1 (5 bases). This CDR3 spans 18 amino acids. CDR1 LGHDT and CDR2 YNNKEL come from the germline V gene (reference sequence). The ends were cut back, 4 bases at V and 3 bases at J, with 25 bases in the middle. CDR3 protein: CASSLHGPREQDGYEQYF. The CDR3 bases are TGTGCCAGCAGCCTCCATGGGCCCAGGGAACAGGATGGCTACGAGCAGTACTTC.

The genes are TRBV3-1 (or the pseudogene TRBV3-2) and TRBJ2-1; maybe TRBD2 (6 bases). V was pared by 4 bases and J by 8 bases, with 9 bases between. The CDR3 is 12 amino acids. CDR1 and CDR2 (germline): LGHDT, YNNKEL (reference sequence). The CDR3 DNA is TGTGCCAGCAGCCCGGCTAGCGATGAGCAGTTCTTC. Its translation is CASSPASDEQFF.

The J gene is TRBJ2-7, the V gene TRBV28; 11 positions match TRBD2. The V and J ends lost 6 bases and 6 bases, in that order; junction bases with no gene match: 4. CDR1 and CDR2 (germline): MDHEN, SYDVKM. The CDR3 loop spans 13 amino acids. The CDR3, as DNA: TGTGCCAGCAGGCCAGGACTAGCGGGCGAGCAGTACTTC. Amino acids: CASRPGLAGEQYF.

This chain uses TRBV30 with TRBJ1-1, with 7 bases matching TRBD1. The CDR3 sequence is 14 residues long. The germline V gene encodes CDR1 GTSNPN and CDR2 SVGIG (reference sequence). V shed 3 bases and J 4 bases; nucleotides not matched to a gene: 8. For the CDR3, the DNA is TGTGCCTGGAGGCGACAGGGCAGGATCACTGAAGCTTTCTTT. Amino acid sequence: CAWRRQGRITEAFF.

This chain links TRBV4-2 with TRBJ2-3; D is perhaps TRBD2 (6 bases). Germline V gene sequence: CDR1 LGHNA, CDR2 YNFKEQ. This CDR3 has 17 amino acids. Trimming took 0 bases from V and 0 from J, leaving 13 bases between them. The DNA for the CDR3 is TGTGCCAGCAGCCAAGATCTTGCAGCGGGCAGCACAGATACGCAGTATTTT. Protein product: CASSQDLAAGSTDTQYF.

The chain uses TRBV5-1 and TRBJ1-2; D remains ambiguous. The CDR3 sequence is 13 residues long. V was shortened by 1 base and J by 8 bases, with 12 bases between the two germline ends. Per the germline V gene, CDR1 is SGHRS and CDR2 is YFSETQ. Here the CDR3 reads CASSLPGAGGYTF. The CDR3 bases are TGCGCCAGCAGCTTGCCGGGTGCTGGAGGCTACACCTTC.

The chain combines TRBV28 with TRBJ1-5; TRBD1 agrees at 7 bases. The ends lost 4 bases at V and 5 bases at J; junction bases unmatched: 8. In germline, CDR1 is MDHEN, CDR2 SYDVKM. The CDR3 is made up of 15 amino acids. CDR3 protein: CASSSTGRGHQPQHF. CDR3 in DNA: TGTGCCAGCAGTTCGACAGGGAGAGGGCATCAGCCCCAGCATTTT.

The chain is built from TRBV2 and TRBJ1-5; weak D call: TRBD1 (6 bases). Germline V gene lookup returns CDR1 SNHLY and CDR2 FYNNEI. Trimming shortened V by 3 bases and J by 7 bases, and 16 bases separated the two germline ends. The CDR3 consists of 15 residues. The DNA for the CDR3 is TGTGCCAGCAGTGATATGGACAGTTATGAACAGCCCCAGCATTTT. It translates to CASSDMDSYEQPQHF.

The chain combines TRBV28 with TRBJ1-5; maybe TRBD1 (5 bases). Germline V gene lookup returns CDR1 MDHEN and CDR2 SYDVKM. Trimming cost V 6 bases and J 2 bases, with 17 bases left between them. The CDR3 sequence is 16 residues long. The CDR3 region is CASRTDMGGRNQPQHF. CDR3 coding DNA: TGTGCCAGCAGAACTGATATGGGGGGACGCAATCAGCCCCAGCATTTT.

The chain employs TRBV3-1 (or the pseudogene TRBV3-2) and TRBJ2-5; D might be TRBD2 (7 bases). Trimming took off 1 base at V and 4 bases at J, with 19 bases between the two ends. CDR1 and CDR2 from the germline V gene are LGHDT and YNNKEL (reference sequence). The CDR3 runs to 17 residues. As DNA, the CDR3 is TGTGCCAGCAGCCAAGGGCTCTCGCGGGGGCCCAGAGAGACCCAGTACTTC. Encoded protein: CASSQGLSRGPRETQYF.

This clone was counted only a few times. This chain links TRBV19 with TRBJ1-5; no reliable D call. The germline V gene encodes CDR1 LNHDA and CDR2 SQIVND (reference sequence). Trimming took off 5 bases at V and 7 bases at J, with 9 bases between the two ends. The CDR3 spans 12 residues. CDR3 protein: CASSVSRQPQHF. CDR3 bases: TGTGCCAGTAGTGTGTCACGGCAGCCCCAGCATTTT.

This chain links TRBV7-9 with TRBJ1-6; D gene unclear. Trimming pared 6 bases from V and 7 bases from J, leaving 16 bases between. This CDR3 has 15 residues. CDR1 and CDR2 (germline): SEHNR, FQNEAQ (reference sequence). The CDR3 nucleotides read TGTGCCAGCAGTATAGCGAGAGGTCAAAATTCACCCCTCCACTTT. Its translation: CASSIARGQNSPLHF.

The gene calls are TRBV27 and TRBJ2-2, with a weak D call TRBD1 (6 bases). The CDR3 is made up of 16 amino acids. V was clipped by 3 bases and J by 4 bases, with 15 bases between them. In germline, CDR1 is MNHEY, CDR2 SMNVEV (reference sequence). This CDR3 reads CASSFWTVEGTGELFF. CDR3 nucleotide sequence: TGTGCCAGCAGTTTTTGGACAGTGGAAGGCACCGGGGAGCTGTTTTTT.

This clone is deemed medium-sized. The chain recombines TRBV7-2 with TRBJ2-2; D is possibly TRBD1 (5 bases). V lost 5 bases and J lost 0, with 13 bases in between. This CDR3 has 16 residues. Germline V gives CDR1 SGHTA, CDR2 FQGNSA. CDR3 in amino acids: CASSLPTEPNTGELFF. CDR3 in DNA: TGTGCCAGCAGCCTTCCGACAGAGCCGAACACCGGGGAGCTGTTTTTT.

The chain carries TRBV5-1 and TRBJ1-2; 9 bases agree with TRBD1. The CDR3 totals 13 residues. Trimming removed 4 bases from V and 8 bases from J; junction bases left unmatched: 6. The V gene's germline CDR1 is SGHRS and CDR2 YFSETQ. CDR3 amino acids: CASSQTGGRGYTF. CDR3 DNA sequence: TGCGCCAGCAGCCAGACAGGGGGTCGCGGCTACACCTTC. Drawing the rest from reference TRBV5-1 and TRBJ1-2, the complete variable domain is KAGVTQTPRYLIKTRGQQVTLSCSPISGHRSVSWYQQTPGQGLQFLFEYFSETQRNKGNFPGRFSGRQFSNSRSEMNVSTLELGDSALYLCASSQTGGRGYTFGSGTRLTVV.

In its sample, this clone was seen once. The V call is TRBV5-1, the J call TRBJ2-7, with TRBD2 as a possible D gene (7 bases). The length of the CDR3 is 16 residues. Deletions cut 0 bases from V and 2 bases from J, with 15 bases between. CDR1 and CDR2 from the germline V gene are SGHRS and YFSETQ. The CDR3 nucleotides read TGCGCCAGCAGCTTGGCCATAGGAGGGGGGGCCTACGAGCAGTACTTC. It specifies CASSLAIGGGAYEQYF.

This chain's CDR3 is CASSQLSFSSSSGANVLTF. For the CDR3, the DNA is TGTGCCAGCAGCCAACTTAGCTTTTCAAGTAGCTCTGGGGCCAACGTCCTGACTTTC. This chain links TRBV7-2 with TRBJ2-6; no definite D call. V gave up 5 bases and J gave up 0 bases, with 20 bases separating them. The CDR3 is 19 amino acids. The germline V gene has CDR1 SGHTA and CDR2 FQGNSA.

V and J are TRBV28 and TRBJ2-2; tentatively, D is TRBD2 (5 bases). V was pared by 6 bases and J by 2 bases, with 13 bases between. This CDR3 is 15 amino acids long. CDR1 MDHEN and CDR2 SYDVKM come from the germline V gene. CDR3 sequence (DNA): TGTGCCAGCAGCACAAGGACTGGAAACACCGGGGAGCTGTTTTTT. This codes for CASSTRTGNTGELFF.

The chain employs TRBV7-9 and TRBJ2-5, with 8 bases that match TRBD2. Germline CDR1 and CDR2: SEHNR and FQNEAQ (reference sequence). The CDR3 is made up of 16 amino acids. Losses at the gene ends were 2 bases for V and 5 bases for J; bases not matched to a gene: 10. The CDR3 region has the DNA TGTGCCAGCAGCTTATCGCTCGGGGGGGACGTTGAGACCCAGTACTTC. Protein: CASSLSLGGDVETQYF.

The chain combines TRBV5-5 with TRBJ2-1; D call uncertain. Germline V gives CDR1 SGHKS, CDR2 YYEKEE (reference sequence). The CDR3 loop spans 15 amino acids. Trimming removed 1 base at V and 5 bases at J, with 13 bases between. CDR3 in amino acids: CASSLLSGLHNEQFF. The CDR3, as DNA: TGTGCCAGCAGCTTGCTATCTGGTCTGCACAATGAGCAGTTCTTC.

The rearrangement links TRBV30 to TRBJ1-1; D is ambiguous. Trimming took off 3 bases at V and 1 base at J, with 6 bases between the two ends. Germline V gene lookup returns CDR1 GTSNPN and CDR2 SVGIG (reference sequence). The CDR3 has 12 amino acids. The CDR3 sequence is CAWSPGNTEAFF. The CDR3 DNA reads TGTGCCTGGAGCCCCGGGAACACTGAAGCTTTCTTT.

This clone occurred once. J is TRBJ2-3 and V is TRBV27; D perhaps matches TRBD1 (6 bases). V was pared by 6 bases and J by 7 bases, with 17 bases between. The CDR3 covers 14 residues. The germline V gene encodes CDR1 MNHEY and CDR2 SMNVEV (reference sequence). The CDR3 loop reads CASSFDRRGNTQYF. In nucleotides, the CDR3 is TGTGCCAGCAGCTTCGACAGGCGAGGGAATACGCAGTATTTT.

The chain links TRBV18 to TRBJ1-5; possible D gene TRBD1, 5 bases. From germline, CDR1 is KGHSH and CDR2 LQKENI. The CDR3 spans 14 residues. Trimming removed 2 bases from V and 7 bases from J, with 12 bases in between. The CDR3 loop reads CASSPRGQGQPQHF. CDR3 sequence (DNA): TGTGCCAGCTCACCAAGGGGCCAGGGCCAGCCCCAGCATTTT.

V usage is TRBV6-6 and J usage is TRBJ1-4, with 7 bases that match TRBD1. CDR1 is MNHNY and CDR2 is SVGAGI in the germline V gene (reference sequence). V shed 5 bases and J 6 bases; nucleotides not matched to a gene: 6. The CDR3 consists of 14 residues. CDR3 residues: CASSLGTADEKLFF. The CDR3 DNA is TGTGCCAGCAGTCTCGGGACAGCAGATGAAAAACTGTTTTTT.

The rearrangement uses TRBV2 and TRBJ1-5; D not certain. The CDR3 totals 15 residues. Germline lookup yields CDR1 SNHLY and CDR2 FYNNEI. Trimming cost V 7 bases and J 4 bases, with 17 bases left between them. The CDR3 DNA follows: TGTGCCAGCAAAACGGCGAGCGGACCTAATCAGCCCCAGCATTTT. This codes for CASKTASGPNQPQHF.